The rows below give T cell receptor beta chains drawn from one sample of a study of identical twins. TCRdb reanalysed the 5' RACE reads using MiXCR and keeps one entry per CDR3 protein. This table has around 240,000 distinct CDR3 sequences, roughly 7% appearing once. The sample was also linked to a second study, of yellow fever vaccine responses in identical twins.

The source material was memory (CD45RO+) T cells sorted from blood. These receptors were obtained from a young woman in good health. The CDR3 runs from the conserved cysteine through the conserved F or W. Each record gives: D gene, V gene, clone size, J gene, CDR3 DNA, CDR3 protein. The D gene is left open where the match is weak. Expanded clones get a size class; other rows say once, few or many, or leave the size out.

NA,TRBV18,NA,TRBJ2-3,TGTGCCAGCTCACCACGGATAGATACGCAGTATTTT,CASSPRIDTQYF
NA,TRBV7-6,NA,TRBJ2-1,TGTGCCAGCAGCTTATTGGGCAGGGACTACAATGAGCAGTTCTTC,CASSLLGRDYNEQFF
TRBD1,TRBV7-6,NA,TRBJ1-1,TGTGCCAGCAGCTTAGGTGTGCCAGGGGGCACTGAAGCTTTCTTT,CASSLGVPGGTEAFF
TRBD1,TRBV6-1,few,TRBJ2-7,TGTGCCAGCAGCCCTGGACAGGGGGAATCCTACGAGCAGTACTTC,CASSPGQGESYEQYF
NA,TRBV2,few,TRBJ2-3,TGTGCCGGGACCCCACATAGCACAGATACGCAGTATTTT,CAGTPHSTDTQYF
NA,TRBV14,many,TRBJ2-1,TGTGCCAGCAGCCAAGCTGTTTGGGATGAGCAGTTCTTC,CASSQAVWDEQFF
NA,TRBV28,NA,TRBJ1-4,TGTGCCAGCACCACAGGAGGACTAAATGAAAAACTGTTTTTT,CASTTGGLNEKLFF
NA,TRBV5-6,NA,TRBJ1-6,TGTGCCAGCAGCTTGGCCAGGGCGGCCCTACTTTCACCCCTCCACTTT,CASSLARAALLSPLHF
TRBD1,TRBV4-1,NA,TRBJ2-5,TGCGCCAGCAGCCAGGCTACAGGGGTGGATCCCGAGACCCAGTACTTC,CASSQATGVDPETQYF
NA,TRBV20-1,NA,TRBJ2-1,TGCAGTGCCAACTCGGGGACCTCCTACAATGAGCAGTTCTTC,CSANSGTSYNEQFF
NA,TRBV12-3/TRBV12-4,many,TRBJ2-5,TGTGCCAGCAGTTCGAGGGCCGGCTGGACGATCCAAGAGACCCAGTACTTC,CASSSRAGWTIQETQYF
TRBD1,TRBV20-1,few,TRBJ1-1,TGCAGTGCTAGAGGGAGGGGGCGGTACACTGAAGCTTTCTTT,CSARGRGRYTEAFF
NA,TRBV12-5,few,TRBJ2-5,TGTGCTAGTGGTAGGGGAGGAGGCGGGCAAGAGACCCAGTACTTC,CASGRGGGGQETQYF
NA,TRBV20-1,NA,TRBJ1-2,TGCAGTGCTAGACGGCAGGGAACGGATGGCTACACCTTC,CSARRQGTDGYTF
NA,TRBV6-1,many,TRBJ1-5,TGTGCCAGCAGCCCCAGGAGCCTGGGGCCCCAGCATTTT,CASSPRSLGPQHF
NA,TRBV7-2,few,TRBJ1-1,TGTGCCAGCAGGCCACATATCTTGTACACTGAAGCTTTCTTT,CASRPHILYTEAFF